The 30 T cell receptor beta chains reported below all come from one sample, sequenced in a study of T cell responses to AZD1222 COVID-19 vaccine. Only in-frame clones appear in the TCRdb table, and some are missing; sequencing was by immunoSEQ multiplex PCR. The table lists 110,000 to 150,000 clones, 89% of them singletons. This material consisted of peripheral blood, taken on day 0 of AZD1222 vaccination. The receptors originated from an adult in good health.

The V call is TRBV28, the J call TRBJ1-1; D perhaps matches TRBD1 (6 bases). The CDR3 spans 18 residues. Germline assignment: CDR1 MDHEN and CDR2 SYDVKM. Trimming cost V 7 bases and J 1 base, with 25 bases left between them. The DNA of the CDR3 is TGTGCCAGCACCGGATACAGGGCGGGAAGAAGTACGAACACTGAAGCTTTCTTT. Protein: CASTGYRAGRSTNTEAFF.

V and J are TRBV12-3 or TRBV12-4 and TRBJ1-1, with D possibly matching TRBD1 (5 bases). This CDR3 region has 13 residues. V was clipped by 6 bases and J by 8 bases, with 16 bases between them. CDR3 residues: CASSQQGRREAFF. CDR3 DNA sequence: TGTGCCAGCAGCCAGCAGGGTAGGAGGGAAGCTTTCTTT.

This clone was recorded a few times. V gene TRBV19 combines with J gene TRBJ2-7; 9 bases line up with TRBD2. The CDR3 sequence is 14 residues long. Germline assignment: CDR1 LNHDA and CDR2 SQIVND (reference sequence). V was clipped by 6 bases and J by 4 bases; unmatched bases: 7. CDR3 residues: CASSSAGGGYEQYF. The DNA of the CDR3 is TGTGCCAGTAGCTCCGCGGGAGGGGGATACGAGCAGTACTTC.

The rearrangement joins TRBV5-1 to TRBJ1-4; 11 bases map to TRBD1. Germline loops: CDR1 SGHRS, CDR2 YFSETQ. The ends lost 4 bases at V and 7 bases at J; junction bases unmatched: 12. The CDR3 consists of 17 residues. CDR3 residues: CASSPGQGAKAFEKLFF. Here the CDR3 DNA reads TGCGCCAGCAGCCCCGGACAGGGGGCTAAAGCTTTTGAAAAACTGTTTTTT.

The DNA for the CDR3 is TGTGCCAGCATCTCCACAGGCTTGAACACTGAAGCTTTCTTT. This codes for CASISTGLNTEAFF. V usage is TRBV28 and J usage is TRBJ1-1; D might be TRBD1 (5 bases). This CDR3 comprises 14 residues. Germline values: CDR1 MDHEN, CDR2 SYDVKM. V lost 7 bases, J lost 0 bases, and 12 bases lay in between. Looking up the rest from reference TRBV28 and TRBJ1-1 gives the full variable domain: DVKVTQSSRYLVKRTGEKVFLECVQDMDHENMFWYRQDPGLGLRLIYFSYDVKMKEKGDIPEGYSVSREKKERFSLILESASTNQTSMYLCASISTGLNTEAFFGQGTRLTVV.

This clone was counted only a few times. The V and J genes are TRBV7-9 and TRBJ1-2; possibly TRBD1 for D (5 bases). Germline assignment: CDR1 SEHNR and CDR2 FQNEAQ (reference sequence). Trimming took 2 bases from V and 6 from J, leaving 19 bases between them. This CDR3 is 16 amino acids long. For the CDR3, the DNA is TGTGCCAGCAGCTTATATACGCAGGGAGGTTTCAATGGCTACACCTTC. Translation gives CASSLYTQGGFNGYTF.

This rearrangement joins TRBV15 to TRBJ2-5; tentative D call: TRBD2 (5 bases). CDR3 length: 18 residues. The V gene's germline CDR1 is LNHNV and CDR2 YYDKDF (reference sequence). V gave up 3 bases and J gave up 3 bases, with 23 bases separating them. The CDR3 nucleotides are TGTGCCACCAGCAGGCCAGGTCTAGTGGGGTGGAGGAAAGAGACCCAGTACTTC. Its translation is CATSRPGLVGWRKETQYF. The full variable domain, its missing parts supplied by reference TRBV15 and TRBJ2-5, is DAMVIQNPRYQVTQFGKPVTLSCSQTLNHNVMYWYQQKSSQAPKLLFHYYDKDFNNEADTPDNFQSRRPNTSFCFLDIRSPGLGDTAMYLCATSRPGLVGWRKETQYFGPGTRLLVL.

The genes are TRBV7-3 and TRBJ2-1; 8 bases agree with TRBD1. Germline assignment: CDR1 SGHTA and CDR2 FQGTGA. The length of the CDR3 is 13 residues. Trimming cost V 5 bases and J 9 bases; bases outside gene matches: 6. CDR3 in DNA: TGTGCCAGCAGCCCGACAGGGGTGGGTGAGCAGTTCTTC. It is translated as CASSPTGVGEQFF.

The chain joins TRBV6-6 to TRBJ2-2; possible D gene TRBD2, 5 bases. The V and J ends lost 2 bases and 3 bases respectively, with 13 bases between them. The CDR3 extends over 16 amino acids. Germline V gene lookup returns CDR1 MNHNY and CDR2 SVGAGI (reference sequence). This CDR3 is CASSYEQQRDTGELFF. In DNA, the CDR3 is TGTGCCAGCAGTTACGAGCAGCAGAGGGACACCGGGGAGCTGTTTTTT.

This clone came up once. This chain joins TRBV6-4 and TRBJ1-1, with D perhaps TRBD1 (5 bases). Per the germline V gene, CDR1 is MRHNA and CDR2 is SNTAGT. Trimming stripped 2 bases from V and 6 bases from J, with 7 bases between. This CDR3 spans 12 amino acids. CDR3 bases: TGTGCCAGCAGTGACCAGGGAGCTGAAGCTTTCTTT. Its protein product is CASSDQGAEAFF.

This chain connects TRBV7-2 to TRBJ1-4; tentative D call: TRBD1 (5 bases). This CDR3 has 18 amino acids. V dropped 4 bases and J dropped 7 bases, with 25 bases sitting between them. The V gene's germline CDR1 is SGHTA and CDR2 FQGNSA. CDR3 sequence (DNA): TGTGCCAGCAGCTCCGACCAACTACTCAGGGAGAAGGGTGAAAAACTGTTTTTT. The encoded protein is CASSSDQLLREKGEKLFF.

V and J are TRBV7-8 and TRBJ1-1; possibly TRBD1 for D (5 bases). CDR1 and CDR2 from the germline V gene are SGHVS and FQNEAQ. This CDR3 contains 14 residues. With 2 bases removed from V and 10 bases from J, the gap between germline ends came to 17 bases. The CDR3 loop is CASSLTGHGKRAFF. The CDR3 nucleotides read TGTGCCAGCAGCTTAACTGGACACGGGAAGAGAGCTTTCTTT. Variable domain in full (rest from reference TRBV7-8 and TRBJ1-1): GAGVSQSPRYKVAKRGQDVALRCDPISGHVSLFWYQQALGQGPEFLTYFQNEAQLDKSGLPSDRFFAERPEGSVSTLKIQRTQQEDSAVYLCASSLTGHGKRAFFGQGTRLTVV.

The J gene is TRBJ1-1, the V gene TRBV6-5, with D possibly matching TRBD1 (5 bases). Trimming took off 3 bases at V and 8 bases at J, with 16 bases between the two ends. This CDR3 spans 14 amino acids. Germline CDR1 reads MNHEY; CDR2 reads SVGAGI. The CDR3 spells CASSYGTRGGEAFF. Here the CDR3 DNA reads TGTGCCAGCAGTTATGGGACGAGGGGAGGGGAAGCTTTCTTT.

CDR3 sequence (DNA): TGTGCCAGCTCACCTCCCGGGGTCGGTGAAGCTTTCTTT. This codes for CASSPPGVGEAFF. The V and J genes are TRBV18 and TRBJ1-1; the D is unclear. The CDR3 covers 13 residues. Trimming cost V 3 bases and J 7 bases, with 12 bases left between them. Per the germline V gene, CDR1 is KGHSH and CDR2 is LQKENI.

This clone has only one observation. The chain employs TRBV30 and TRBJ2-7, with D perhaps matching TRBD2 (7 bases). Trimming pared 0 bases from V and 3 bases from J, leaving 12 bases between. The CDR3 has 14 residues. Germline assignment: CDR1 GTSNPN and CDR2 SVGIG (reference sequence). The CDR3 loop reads CAWSVLGGLYEQYF. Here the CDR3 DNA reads TGTGCCTGGAGTGTACTCGGGGGGCTCTACGAGCAGTACTTC.

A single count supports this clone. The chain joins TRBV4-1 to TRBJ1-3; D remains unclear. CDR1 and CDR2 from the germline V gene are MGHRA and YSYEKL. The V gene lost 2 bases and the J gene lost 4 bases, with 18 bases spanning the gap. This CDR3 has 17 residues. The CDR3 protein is CASSQPAHHAPGNTIYF. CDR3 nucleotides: TGCGCCAGCAGCCAACCCGCCCACCATGCCCCCGGAAACACCATATATTTT.

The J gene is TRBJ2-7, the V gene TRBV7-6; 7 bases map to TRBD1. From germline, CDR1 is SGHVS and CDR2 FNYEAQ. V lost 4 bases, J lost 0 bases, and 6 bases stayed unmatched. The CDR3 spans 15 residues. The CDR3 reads CASSSRDSSSYEQYF. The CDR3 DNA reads TGTGCCAGCAGCTCCAGGGACAGTAGCTCCTACGAGCAGTACTTC.

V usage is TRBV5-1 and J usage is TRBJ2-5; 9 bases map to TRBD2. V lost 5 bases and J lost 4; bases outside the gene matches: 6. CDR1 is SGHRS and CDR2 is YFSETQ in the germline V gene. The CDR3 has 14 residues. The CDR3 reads CASRVAGGPETQYF. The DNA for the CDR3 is TGCGCCAGCAGGGTTGCGGGGGGGCCAGAGACCCAGTACTTC.

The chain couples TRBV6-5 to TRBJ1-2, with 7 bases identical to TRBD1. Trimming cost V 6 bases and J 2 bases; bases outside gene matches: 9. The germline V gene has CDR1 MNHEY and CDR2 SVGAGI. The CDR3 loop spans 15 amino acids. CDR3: CASRPTGARNYGYTF. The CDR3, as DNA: TGTGCCAGCAGGCCTACAGGGGCGCGGAACTATGGCTACACCTTC.

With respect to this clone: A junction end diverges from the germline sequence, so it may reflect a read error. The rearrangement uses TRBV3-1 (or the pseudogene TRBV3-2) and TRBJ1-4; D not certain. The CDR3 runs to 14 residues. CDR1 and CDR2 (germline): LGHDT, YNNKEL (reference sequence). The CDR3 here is CANSLEATKEKLFF. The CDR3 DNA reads TGTGCCAACAGCCTTGAGGCGACGAAGGAAAAACTGTTTTTT.

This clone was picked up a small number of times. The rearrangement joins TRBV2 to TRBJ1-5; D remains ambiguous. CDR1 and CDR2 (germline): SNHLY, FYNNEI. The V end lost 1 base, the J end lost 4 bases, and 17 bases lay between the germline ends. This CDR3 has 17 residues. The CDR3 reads CASSEDRGVRSNQPQHF. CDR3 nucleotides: TGTGCCAGCAGTGAAGATAGAGGAGTCAGGTCTAATCAGCCCCAGCATTTT.

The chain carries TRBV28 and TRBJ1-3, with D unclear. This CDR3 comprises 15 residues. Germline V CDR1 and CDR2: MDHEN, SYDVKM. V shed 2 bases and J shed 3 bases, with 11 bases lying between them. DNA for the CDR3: TGTGCCAGCAGTTTAACGTGGGCAGGTGGAAACACCATATATTTT. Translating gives CASSLTWAGGNTIYF.

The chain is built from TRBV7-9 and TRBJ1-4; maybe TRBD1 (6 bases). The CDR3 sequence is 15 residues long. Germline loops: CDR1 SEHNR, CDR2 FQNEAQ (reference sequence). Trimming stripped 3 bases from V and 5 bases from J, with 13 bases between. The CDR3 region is CASSLEQGKNEKLFF. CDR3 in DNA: TGTGCCAGCAGCTTGGAACAGGGAAAAAATGAAAAACTGTTTTTT.

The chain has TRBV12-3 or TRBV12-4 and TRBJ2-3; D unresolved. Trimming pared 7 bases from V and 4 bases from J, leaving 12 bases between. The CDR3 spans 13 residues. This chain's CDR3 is CASTPGTADTQYF. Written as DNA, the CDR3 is TGTGCCAGCACCCCCGGCACCGCAGATACGCAGTATTTT.

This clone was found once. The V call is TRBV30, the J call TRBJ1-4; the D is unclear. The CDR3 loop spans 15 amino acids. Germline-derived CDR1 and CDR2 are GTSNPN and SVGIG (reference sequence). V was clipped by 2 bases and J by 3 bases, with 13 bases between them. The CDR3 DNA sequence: TGTGCCTGGAGTAGGACTGATCAGCCTAATGAAAAACTGTTTTTT. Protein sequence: CAWSRTDQPNEKLFF.

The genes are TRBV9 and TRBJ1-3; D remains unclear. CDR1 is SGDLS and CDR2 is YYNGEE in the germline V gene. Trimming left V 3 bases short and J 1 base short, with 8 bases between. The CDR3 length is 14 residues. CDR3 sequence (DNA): TGTGCCAGCAGCGAAGTGCTGTCTGGAAACACCATATATTTT. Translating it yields CASSEVLSGNTIYF.

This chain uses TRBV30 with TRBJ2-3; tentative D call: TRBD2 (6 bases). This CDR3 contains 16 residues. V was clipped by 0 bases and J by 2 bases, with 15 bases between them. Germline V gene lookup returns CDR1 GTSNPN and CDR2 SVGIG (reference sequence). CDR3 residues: CAWSVGPGTLTDTQYF. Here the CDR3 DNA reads TGTGCCTGGAGTGTAGGGCCCGGGACTCTCACAGATACGCAGTATTTT.

CDR3 sequence reads: CASSLLTGYNEQFF. DNA for the CDR3: TGTGCCAGCAGCTTACTGACCGGCTACAATGAGCAGTTCTTC. The chain has TRBV11-2 and TRBJ2-1; no firm D call. Germline V gives CDR1 SGHAT, CDR2 FQNNGV. The V gene lost 2 bases and the J gene lost 3 bases, with 8 bases spanning the gap. This CDR3 region has 14 residues.

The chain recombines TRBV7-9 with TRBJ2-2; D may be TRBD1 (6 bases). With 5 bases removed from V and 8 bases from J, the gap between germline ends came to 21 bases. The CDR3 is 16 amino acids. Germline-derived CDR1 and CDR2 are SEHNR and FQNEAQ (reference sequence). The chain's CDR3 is CASSGIGQRVSGELFF. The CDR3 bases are TGTGCCAGCAGCGGGATAGGACAGAGAGTATCAGGGGAGCTGTTTTTT.

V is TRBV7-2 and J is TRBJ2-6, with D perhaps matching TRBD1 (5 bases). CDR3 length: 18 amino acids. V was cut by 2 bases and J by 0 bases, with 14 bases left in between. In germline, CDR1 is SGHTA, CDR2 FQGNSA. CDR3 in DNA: TGTGCCAGCAGCTTAAGGTCGTGGGGCAGCTCTGGGGCCAACGTCCTGACTTTC. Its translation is CASSLRSWGSSGANVLTF.